This T cell receptor beta chain was identified in a study of cytomegalovirus exposure and HLA in healthy donors. Points from the study as a whole: Among the CMV-associated chains, three were confirmed in vitro as specific for CMV antigens. No immune exposure information besides CMV serostatus was available.

It was with 60 Vbeta and 13 Jbeta primers that the PCR ran. The assay was immunoSEQ multiplex PCR, and TCRdb's table has in-frame clones only and misses some. The table records 200,000 or so clones, about 79% of them present only once. As to this clone: Antigen: not known.

CDR1 is SGHTA, CDR2 FQGNSA, per germline. V gave up 4 bases and J gave up 7 bases, with 10 bases separating them. The CDR3 totals 12 residues. This chain uses TRBV7-2 with TRBJ1-2, with D tentatively TRBD1 (5 bases). This receptor was identified in a boy aged 2 to 9 in good health and CMV-seronegative. Source material: PBMCs. CDR3 protein: CASSYPGGGYTF. Here the CDR3 DNA reads TGTGCCAGCAGCTACCCGGGGGGTGGCTACACCTTC.